The 18 T cell receptor beta chains below were found in one sample sequenced in a study of cytomegalovirus exposure and HLA in healthy donors (TCRdb year 2017). The library was prepared using the immunoSEQ multiplex PCR assay. For the multiplex PCR, a mixture combining 60 forward primers for TCR Vbeta segments and 13 reverse primers for TCR Jbeta segments was used. TCRdb limited this immuneACCESS table to in-frame rearrangements with V and J called. A share of clones is missing; checked studies link under half to unresolved V genes, and the rest is unexplained. Within this sample are more than 95,000 clones, with 80% of them counted one time only. Approximately 9% of the sample is held by the ten biggest clonotypes. Source material: PBMCs. All receptors come from a man younger than 45 in good health and CMV-seropositive.

The chain joins TRBV30 to TRBJ1-1; no clear D. This CDR3 contains 13 residues. CDR1 is GTSNPN and CDR2 is SVGIG in the germline V gene (reference sequence). V gave up 4 bases and J gave up 4 bases, with 13 bases separating them. CDR3 nucleotide sequence: TGTGCCTGGAATACCGGGGTCGCCACTGAAGCTTTCTTT. As protein: CAWNTGVATEAFF.

V and J are TRBV27 and TRBJ2-4, with D possibly matching TRBD1 (6 bases). V was pared by 6 bases and J by 12 bases, with 24 bases between. This CDR3 has 15 residues. Germline V gene lookup returns CDR1 MNHEY and CDR2 SMNVEV (reference sequence). The CDR3 is CASRGPDHRVDSQYF. The CDR3 DNA is TGTGCCAGCAGGGGCCCGGACCACAGGGTTGACAGTCAGTACTTC.

This sequence joins TRBV7-6 and TRBJ2-6, with 11 nucleotides matching TRBD1. The germline CDR1 and CDR2 sequences are SGHVS and FNYEAQ. There are 17 residues in the CDR3. J lost 3 bases, V lost 4 bases, and 5 bases had no gene match. CDR3 residues: CASSSGQGGFGANVLTF. Here the CDR3 DNA reads TGTGCCAGCAGCTCGGGACAGGGGGGGTTTGGGGCCAACGTCCTGACTTTC.

The V gene is TRBV5-1, the J gene TRBJ2-7, with D perhaps given as TRBD1 or TRBD2 (7 bases each). Germline values: CDR1 SGHRS, CDR2 YFSETQ. Trimming shortened V by 4 bases and J by 0 bases, and 23 bases separated the two germline ends. The CDR3 consists of 18 residues. The CDR3 loop is CASSLGTAGTQSSYEQYF. CDR3 nucleotide sequence: TGCGCCAGCAGCCTGGGGACAGCGGGGACCCAGAGCTCCTACGAGCAGTACTTC.

This clone has more than one count but fewer than ten. The chain links TRBV6-6 to TRBJ2-1, with TRBD2 identical over 13 bases. The CDR3 runs to 15 residues. Germline-derived CDR1 and CDR2 are MNHNY and SVGAGI (reference sequence). V dropped 6 bases and J dropped 9; count of bases not matched to a gene: 8. The chain's CDR3 is CASRTTSGGAFEQFF. DNA for the CDR3: TGTGCCAGCAGGACTACTAGCGGGGGGGCCTTTGAGCAGTTCTTC.

The chain has TRBV19 and TRBJ1-1; 7 bases align to TRBD1. The CDR3 sequence is 11 residues long. Germline assignment: CDR1 LNHDA and CDR2 SQIVND (reference sequence). With 5 bases clipped from V and 12 bases from J, the junction kept 6 bases outside the gene matches. The CDR3 bases are TGTGCCAGTAGTGACAGGGAGTCGTCTTTCTTT. Its protein product is CASSDRESSFF.

This chain joins TRBV19 and TRBJ1-5; D might be TRBD1 (6 bases). The germline V and J ends were trimmed by 1 base and 1 base, with 8 bases remaining between them. Germline CDR1 and CDR2: LNHDA and SQIVND (reference sequence). The CDR3 length is 15 residues. The CDR3 nucleotides read TGTGCCAGTAGTATAGGACAGGTGAGCAATCAGCCCCAGCATTTT. It is translated as CASSIGQVSNQPQHF.

The chain has TRBV2 and TRBJ1-2; the match to TRBD1 covers 7 bases. The junction had 6 bases not matched to a gene; V was cut back by 7 bases and J by 4 bases. Per germline, CDR1 SNHLY and CDR2 FYNNEI. The CDR3 is made up of 13 amino acids. The CDR3 bases are TGTGCCAGCAATAACAGGGGCACCTATGGCTACACCTTC. It yields the protein CASNNRGTYGYTF.

The chain couples TRBV5-1 to TRBJ1-4, with 12 bases fitting TRBD1. The germline V gene encodes CDR1 SGHRS and CDR2 YFSETQ. CDR3 length: 14 residues. Unmatched junction bases numbered 3, after V lost 4 bases and J lost 8 bases. This chain's CDR3 is CASSIGTGGEKLFF. In DNA, the CDR3 is TGCGCCAGCAGCATCGGGACAGGGGGCGAAAAACTGTTTTTT.

This chain links TRBV10-1 with TRBJ2-3; D possibly corresponds to TRBD2 (6 bases). CDR3 size: 14 residues. Germline assignment: CDR1 WNHNN and CDR2 SYGVQD (reference sequence). The ends were cut back, 3 bases at V and 3 bases at J, with 10 bases in the middle. The CDR3 spells CASSDIGGTDTQYF. The CDR3 nucleotides read TGCGCCAGCAGTGATATCGGGGGAACAGATACGCAGTATTTT.

The V call is TRBV2, the J call TRBJ2-1; D gene unclear. This CDR3 spans 12 amino acids. V lost 6 bases, J lost 7 bases, and 10 bases lay in between. The germline CDR1 and CDR2 sequences are SNHLY and FYNNEI. The CDR3 loop is CASSGDLNEQFF. The CDR3 region has the DNA TGTGCCAGCAGCGGAGACCTGAATGAGCAGTTCTTC.

This chain connects TRBV6-1 to TRBJ1-5, with a possible D match to TRBD1 (6 bases). Germline V gene data show CDR1 as MNHNS and CDR2 as SASEGT. The CDR3 loop spans 18 amino acids. V was shortened by 2 bases and J by 7 bases, with 24 bases between the two germline ends. The DNA for the CDR3 is TGTGCCAGCAGTGAAAAGCCCGGACAGAGTTTATTGGGGCAGCCCCAGCATTTT. This sequence encodes CASSEKPGQSLLGQPQHF.

This rearrangement joins TRBV2 to TRBJ2-1; TRBD1 agrees at 9 bases. CDR3 size: 15 residues. Germline CDR1 is SNHLY and CDR2 is FYNNEI. The junction had 6 bases not matched to a gene; V was cut back by 4 bases and J by 5 bases. The CDR3 here is CASSVGQGIDNEQFF. The CDR3 DNA sequence: TGTGCCAGCAGTGTTGGACAGGGGATCGACAATGAGCAGTTCTTC.

V is TRBV13 and J is TRBJ1-5; 7 nucleotides align to TRBD1. J was trimmed by 3 bases and V by 3 bases; bases with no gene match: 2. The CDR3 is 14 amino acids. Per the germline V gene, CDR1 is PRHDT and CDR2 is FYEKMQ (reference sequence). CDR3 loop: CASSFGQANQPQHF. DNA of the CDR3: TGTGCCAGCAGCTTTGGACAGGCCAATCAGCCCCAGCATTTT. Supplemented by reference TRBV13 and TRBJ1-5, the full variable domain reads AAGVIQSPRHLIKEKRETATLKCYPIPRHDTVYWYQQGPGQDPQFLISFYEKMQSDKGSIPDRFSAQQFSDYHSELNMSSLELGDSALYFCASSFGQANQPQHFGDGTRLSIL.

This clone has a single count. This chain uses TRBV9 with TRBJ2-5; possible D gene TRBD2, 5 bases. This CDR3 is 14 amino acids long. The germline V gene has CDR1 SGDLS and CDR2 YYNGEE. Trimming stripped 0 bases from V and 3 bases from J, with 9 bases between. This CDR3 reads CASSVGGLEETQYF. As DNA, the CDR3 is TGTGCCAGCAGCGTAGGAGGGTTGGAAGAGACCCAGTACTTC.

The CDR3 spells CASSLEGGGAEYF. The CDR3 bases are TGTGCCAGCAGCTTAGAGGGCGGGGGGGCCGAGTACTTC. The genes are TRBV11-3 and TRBJ2-5; 9 nucleotides agree with TRBD2. The CDR3 spans 13 residues. Germline CDR1 SGHNT, CDR2 YENEEA. V shed 0 bases, J shed 12 bases, and the junction held 5 bases outside the gene matches.

This chain connects TRBV6-4 to TRBJ2-1; 10 nucleotides agree with TRBD1. With 3 bases clipped from V and 2 bases from J, the junction kept 1 base outside the gene matches. This CDR3 has 15 residues. CDR1 and CDR2 (germline): MRHNA, SNTAGT. The CDR3 spells CASSETGGPYNEQFF. As DNA, the CDR3 is TGTGCCAGCAGTGAGACAGGGGGCCCCTACAATGAGCAGTTCTTC.

The V and J genes are TRBV30 and TRBJ1-3; possibly TRBD1 for D (6 bases). Germline V gene sequence: CDR1 GTSNPN, CDR2 SVGIG (reference sequence). CDR3 length: 15 amino acids. Between the trimmed V and J ends, which lost 0 bases and 4 bases, there was a span of 13 bases. This CDR3 is CAWSVGTGLGNTIYF. The CDR3 nucleotides are TGTGCCTGGAGTGTCGGTACAGGGTTAGGAAACACCATATATTTT. The full variable domain, with the rest looked up from reference TRBV30 and TRBJ1-3, is SQTIHQWPATLVQPVGSPLSLECTVEGTSNPNLYWYRQAAGRGLQLLFYSVGIGQISSEVPQNLSASRPQDRQFILSSKKLLLSDSGFYLCAWSVGTGLGNTIYFGEGSWLTVV.